These 5 T cell receptor beta chains originate from one sample sequenced in a study of T cells expressing NK-cell markers. From the 5' RACE reads, TCRdb lists one entry per CDR3 protein and no DNA. This repertoire includes about 550,000 distinct CDR3 sequences. The source material was blood T cells: a sorted CD56 or NKG2C T cell subset, CD4+ or CD8+ T cells, or bulk PBMC T cells (not recorded which). The receptors were gathered from a man younger than 35 in good health.

The chain has TRBV7-2 and TRBJ2-1; TCRdb indicates TRBD2, and absent DNA this call remains unverified. Germline CDR1 SGHTA, CDR2 FQGNSA. This CDR3 has 16 amino acids. The CDR3 reads CASSVLAGEVYNEQFF.

This rearrangement joins TRBV28 to TRBJ1-2; TCRdb selects TRBD1, and the lack of DNA leaves this call unchecked. Germline V lookup: CDR1 MDHEN, CDR2 SYDVKM. There are 12 residues in the CDR3. The CDR3 is CASRAGGVGYTF.

This chain connects TRBV7-8 to TRBJ2-3. This CDR3 comprises 16 residues. CDR1 and CDR2 from the germline V gene are SGHVS and FQNEAQ. The CDR3: CASSTIGIPGTDTQYF.

J is TRBJ2-3 and V is TRBV5-1. The CDR3 covers 12 residues. Germline loops: CDR1 SGHRS, CDR2 YFSETQ. The CDR3 reads CASSKGYDTQYF.

The gene calls are TRBV29-1 and TRBJ2-2. The CDR3 has 13 residues. CDR1 and CDR2 from the germline V gene are SQVTM and ANQGSEA. The CDR3 region is CSVELWGTGELFF.